The 9 T cell receptor beta chains reported below all come from one sample, sequenced in a study of identical twins (dated by TCRdb to about 2016). Receptors were amplified or captured by 5' RACE. Sequenced using an Illumina HiSeq 2000. TCRdb reprocessing: public reads trimmed at Q25 with fastp, clones called with MiXCR, in-frame beta chains kept. Each entry merges the rows of one CDR3 protein and shows their most common DNA and genes. This sample gives 240,000 or so distinct CDR3 sequences in total; about 11% of them show up just once. Approximately 11% of the sample is taken by the ten largest. Material for sequencing was memory T cells sorted from blood. The cell subset or site label, as the study defines it: CD45RO+ enriched T cells. These receptors were taken from a man in his fifties or sixties in good health.

The sample holds many counts of this clonotype. The chain couples TRBV12-3 or TRBV12-4 to TRBJ1-3; possibly TRBD1 for D (5 bases). There are 15 residues in the CDR3. Deletions cut 5 bases from V and 0 bases from J, with 11 bases between. The CDR3 region is CASSRDRLSGNTIYF. The CDR3 DNA is TGTGCCAGCAGTCGGGACCGTCTCTCTGGAAACACCATATATTTT.

This chain joins TRBV5-1 and TRBJ2-7; either TRBD1 or TRBD2 may supply D (5 bases each). V lost 6 bases and J 1 base, leaving 14 bases between the germline ends. CDR1 SGHRS and CDR2 YFSETQ come from the germline V gene. The length of the CDR3 is 14 residues. The CDR3 DNA follows: TGCGCCAGCACCACGGGAACAGGATCCTACGAGCAGTACTTC. Its translation is CASTTGTGSYEQYF.

The V and J genes are TRBV18 and TRBJ2-7; D call uncertain. The V end lost 2 bases, the J end lost 4 bases, and 9 bases lay between the germline ends. The CDR3 covers 13 residues. Germline lookup yields CDR1 KGHSH and CDR2 LQKENI. CDR3 coding DNA: TGTGCCAGCTCACCAGGGGATCTATACGAGCAGTACTTC. Protein: CASSPGDLYEQYF.

This clonotype was counted ten times or more. This rearrangement joins TRBV29-1 to TRBJ2-7; D might be TRBD2 (5 bases). Trimming cost V 7 bases and J 3 bases, with 10 bases left between them. The CDR3 has 11 residues. CDR1 SQVTM and CDR2 ANQGSEA come from the germline V gene. The CDR3 nucleotides read TGCAGCGGAACCCGGGGCTACGAGCAGTACTTC. It translates to CSGTRGYEQYF.

The rearrangement links TRBV12-3 or TRBV12-4 to TRBJ1-4; TRBD1 is a possible D gene (5 bases). This CDR3 is built from 15 residues. V was clipped by 6 bases and J by 4 bases, with 15 bases between them. The CDR3 loop reads CASRAGRSNNEKLFF. CDR3 DNA: TGTGCCAGCAGGGCGGGACGGTCGAATAATGAAAAACTGTTTTTT.

This clonotype was observed at least ten times. The gene calls are TRBV5-5 and TRBJ1-1, with a tentative D call TRBD1 (6 bases). Trimming removed 8 bases at V and 0 bases at J, with 11 bases between. The germline V gene encodes CDR1 SGHKS and CDR2 YYEKEE (reference sequence). The CDR3 has 13 residues. CDR3 region: CASNGQMNTEAFF. In DNA form, the CDR3 reads TGTGCCAGTAACGGACAGATGAACACTGAAGCTTTCTTT.

This clonotype has at least ten counts. This chain connects TRBV29-1 to TRBJ2-7; either TRBD1 or TRBD2 may supply D (5 bases each). V was clipped by 2 bases and J by 2 bases, with 7 bases between them. Germline lookup yields CDR1 SQVTM and CDR2 ANQGSEA. This CDR3 comprises 12 residues. The CDR3 region is CSVELGPYEQYF. Here the CDR3 DNA reads TGCAGCGTTGAATTGGGACCCTACGAGCAGTACTTC.

This clonotype has a count of ten or more. This chain links TRBV4-3 with TRBJ1-6, with D unresolved. Germline CDR1 is LGHNA and CDR2 is YSLEER. Trimming removed 4 bases at V and 10 bases at J, with 11 bases between. This CDR3 has 13 residues. CDR3 protein: CASSPHLWSPLHF. In DNA form, the CDR3 reads TGCGCCAGCAGCCCCCACTTATGGTCACCCCTCCACTTT.

This clonotype appeared many times. This chain joins TRBV29-1 and TRBJ2-1; D unresolved. The germline gives CDR1 SQVTM, CDR2 ANQGSEA. CDR3 length equals 12 residues. V lost 8 bases, J lost 7 bases, and 15 bases lay in between. CDR3 sequence: CSFTWVRNEQFF. The CDR3 nucleotides read TGCAGCTTCACGTGGGTAAGGAATGAGCAGTTCTTC.